This TCR beta chain was recorded in a study of identical twins. Via MiXCR, TCRdb re-called the 5' RACE reads, giving one row per CDR3 protein. The sample records 1.5 million to 2 million distinct CDR3 sequences, around 33% being singletons. This clonotype occurred a few times. The specimen was cord blood. This receptor was identified in a newborn girl in good health.

CDR3: CASSQEVTGSPSFGANVLTF. DNA for the CDR3: TGTGCCAGCAGCCAAGAAGTGACAGGAAGCCCTTCCTTTGGGGCCAACGTCCTGACTTTC. The V gene is TRBV3-1, the J gene TRBJ2-6; a weak D match, TRBD1 (6 bases). The V end was cut by 0 bases, the J end by 3 bases, with 21 bases between. Germline CDR1 and CDR2: LGHDT and YNNKEL (reference sequence). CDR3 length equals 20 residues.